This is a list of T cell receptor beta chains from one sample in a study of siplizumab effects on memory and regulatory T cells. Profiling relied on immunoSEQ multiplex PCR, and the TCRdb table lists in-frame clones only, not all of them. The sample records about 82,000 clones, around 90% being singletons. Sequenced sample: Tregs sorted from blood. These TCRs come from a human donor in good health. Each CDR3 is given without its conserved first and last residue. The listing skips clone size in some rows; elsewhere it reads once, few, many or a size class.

CDR3aa: SASRAREQY
abundance: NA
v_gene: TRBV20-1
j_gene: TRBJ2-7

CDR3aa: ATSGQMNTEAF
abundance: once
v_gene: TRBV19
j_gene: TRBJ1-1

CDR3aa: ASSPRTGGGYT
abundance: NA
v_gene: TRBV9
j_gene: TRBJ1-2

CDR3aa: ASSPLRTSHNEQF
abundance: once
v_gene: TRBV18
j_gene: TRBJ2-1

CDR3aa: ASRGITATGELF
abundance: NA
v_gene: TRBV19
j_gene: TRBJ2-2

CDR3aa: ASSLGQGEQY
abundance: NA
v_gene: TRBV5-1
j_gene: TRBJ2-7

CDR3aa: ASSERGDNSPLH
abundance: NA
v_gene: TRBV6-1
j_gene: TRBJ1-6

CDR3aa: ASSPRLAGGARGTDTQY
abundance: NA
v_gene: TRBV9
j_gene: TRBJ2-3

CDR3aa: ASSLLRARASGNTIY
abundance: NA
v_gene: TRBV11-2
j_gene: TRBJ1-3

CDR3aa: ASSEVDRRVAH
abundance: NA
v_gene: TRBV6-1
j_gene: TRBJ1-5

CDR3aa: ASSQLKNNLGETQY
abundance: NA
v_gene: TRBV14
j_gene: TRBJ2-5

CDR3aa: ASRGGTDEIFYNEQF
abundance: NA
v_gene: TRBV7-8
j_gene: TRBJ2-1

CDR3aa: AGQGAGIGELF
abundance: NA
v_gene: TRBV6-5
j_gene: TRBJ2-2

CDR3aa: ASSFQGGYTEAF
abundance: NA
v_gene: TRBV7-9
j_gene: TRBJ1-1

CDR3aa: ASRTTGTGFEKLF
abundance: NA
v_gene: TRBV19
j_gene: TRBJ1-4

CDR3aa: ASSFGAGTEAF
abundance: NA
v_gene: TRBV5-1
j_gene: TRBJ1-1

CDR3aa: ASSLSSLAGGREQY
abundance: NA
v_gene: TRBV7-2
j_gene: TRBJ2-7

CDR3aa: ASSLAVNYGYT
abundance: NA
v_gene: TRBV5-6
j_gene: TRBJ1-2

CDR3aa: ASKGRSLSYNEQF
abundance: NA
v_gene: TRBV5-1
j_gene: TRBJ2-1

CDR3aa: ASSYRAVAQEQY
abundance: NA
v_gene: TRBV6-5
j_gene: TRBJ2-7

CDR3aa: ASSRQAGASYEQY
abundance: NA
v_gene: TRBV9
j_gene: TRBJ2-7

CDR3aa: SVGSTTNEKLF
abundance: NA
v_gene: TRBV29-1
j_gene: TRBJ1-4

CDR3aa: AITPGPGPIKTYEQY
abundance: NA
v_gene: TRBV12-1
j_gene: TRBJ2-7

CDR3aa: ASSQQGKYNEQF
abundance: NA
v_gene: TRBV7-9
j_gene: TRBJ2-1

CDR3aa: ASSFRVEQF
abundance: NA
v_gene: TRBV28
j_gene: TRBJ2-1

CDR3aa: ASSDPGQGAKEQY
abundance: NA
v_gene: TRBV6-6
j_gene: TRBJ2-7

CDR3aa: ASSFRTGEKLF
abundance: NA
v_gene: TRBV19
j_gene: TRBJ1-4

CDR3aa: ASSYSTSGGAGEQF
abundance: NA
v_gene: TRBV6-5
j_gene: TRBJ2-1

CDR3aa: AWKGPSEKLF
abundance: few
v_gene: TRBV30
j_gene: TRBJ1-4

CDR3aa: ASSQPTSGGYNEQF
abundance: NA
v_gene: TRBV6-6
j_gene: TRBJ2-1

CDR3aa: ASSLGPYNEQF
abundance: NA
v_gene: TRBV5-6
j_gene: TRBJ2-1

CDR3aa: AISESIYGSGEKLF
abundance: NA
v_gene: TRBV10-3
j_gene: TRBJ1-4

CDR3aa: ASSFERGGWETQY
abundance: once
v_gene: TRBV6-1
j_gene: TRBJ2-5

CDR3aa: ASSLLGQGGSPLH
abundance: few
v_gene: TRBV7-2
j_gene: TRBJ1-6

CDR3aa: ASSVAGTGELF
abundance: NA
v_gene: TRBV9
j_gene: TRBJ2-2

CDR3aa: ASSPADRRGGEQY
abundance: NA
v_gene: TRBV27
j_gene: TRBJ2-7

CDR3aa: ASTGRGAKQAYNEQF
abundance: once
v_gene: TRBV19
j_gene: TRBJ2-1

CDR3aa: ASSRDIQGSWVTGELF
abundance: NA
v_gene: TRBV4-2
j_gene: TRBJ2-2

CDR3aa: ASSWTVGNTIY
abundance: NA
v_gene: TRBV7-9
j_gene: TRBJ1-3

CDR3aa: ASSDPGQENTEAF
abundance: NA
v_gene: TRBV25-1
j_gene: TRBJ1-1